This T cell receptor beta chain emerged from a study of PD-1 blockade in classical Hodgkin lymphoma (TCRdb year 2020). In terms of the full investigation: Nivolumab dosing was 3 mg/kg intravenously every 2 weeks, continuing until either disease progression or unacceptable toxicity. A peripheral blood immune signature of response to PD-1 blockade in classical Hodgkin lymphoma was defined using TCR beta sequencing and CyTOF. Summary of the overall study and its limitations: Baseline diversity similar to that of newly diagnosed patients was observed in trial patients achieving complete response, whereas significantly lower diversity was observed in partial responders and progressors. Lower diversity was seen in patients whose nivolumab began less than 1 year after ASCT, and these patients were left out of later analyses so that immune reconstitution would not confound the results. The study was restricted to a single clinical trial cohort, and the causes of repertoire differences, possibly disease activity or prior therapy, were left undefined. Baseline TCR diversity was reported to be lower in newly diagnosed patients than in healthy donors, and even lower in relapsed/refractory patients. CD4+ but not CD8+ TCR diversity rose significantly by C4D1 (p=0.0027 vs p=0.16), most apparent in complete responders (p=0.02).

The Qiagen DNeasy kit was used to extract genomic DNA both from unsorted PBMCs and from the negatively selected CD4+ and CD8+ fractions. TCR beta CDR3 regions were amplified by immunoSEQ multiplex PCR using primers annealing to V and J segments. A synthetic immune receptor repertoire was used to minimize amplification bias, and remaining bias was computationally removed after sequencing. Regarding the original processing steps: Custom Python scripts were used to quantify repertoire diversity as the Shannon entropy index. Unsorted, CD4+ and CD8+ repertoires were analyzed separately, except for combined analyses in which CD4+ and CD8+ sequences were merged in silico. A clone was considered expanded if an increase in frequency of at least 2-fold after treatment relative to C1D1 was found, and a pseudocount of 0.5 was applied to clones undetected at baseline. Singleton clones were defined as clones with 0 or 1 copy at C1D1, and non-singleton clones were defined as clones with 2 or more copies. By matching protein sequences in sorted samples from the same patient, clones expanded in unsorted samples were annotated as CD4+, CD8+ or unknown. Wilcoxon tests were applied to paired samples to test diversity changes from C1D1 to C4D1. TCRdb limited this immuneACCESS table to in-frame rearrangements with V and J called. A share of clones is missing; checked studies link under half to unresolved V genes, and the rest is unexplained. D and trimming come from the DNA, and the V and J calls and clone size come from that table. The sample data list 28,000 or so clones, and around three quarters of these were observed just once. The top ten constitute around 4% of the sample.

This clone is deemed medium-sized (0.01 to 0.1%). The target of this receptor is not known. No base quality information exists; no much larger clone differs at one position. Reading the germline V gene (reference sequence) gives CDR1 LNHDA and CDR2 SQIVND. Reading from cysteine to phenylalanine, the CDR3 counts 12 amino acids. Just the 36-base CDR3 DNA is kept, in frame starting at base 1. The junction carries 6 bases between V and J, which are trimmed by 5 bases and 2 bases respectively. Interpreted using the paper, the time point label stands for: cycle 4 day 1 (C4D1), after less than 7 weeks of nivolumab. Every trial patient had relapsed after autologous stem cell transplantation, and cohorts A, B and C differed in prior brentuximab vedotin exposure. The trial cohort was composed of about 58 patients with relapsed/refractory classical Hodgkin lymphoma, for whom complete response, partial response or progressive disease was recorded as best overall response. Single-agent nivolumab was administered to trial patients in the multi-cohort phase II CheckMate 205 trial. Best overall response was determined by an independent review committee according to the 2007 International Working Group response criteria. Trial PBMCs were collected immediately before nivolumab initiation (C1D1) and during therapy at cycle 2 day 1 and cycle 4 day 1. Peripheral blood was collected in 8 mL Vacutainer Cell Preparation Tubes, from which PBMCs were isolated by centrifugation and then cryopreserved.

The rearrangement combines TRBV19 with TRBJ2-5, with an unclear D gene assignment. Material: peripheral blood mononuclear cells (PBMCs), obtained before the fourth cycle of nivolumab. The clonotype comes from a human donor with classical Hodgkin lymphoma. The CDR3 in this case is CASSGRQETQYF. The sequence in DNA is TGTGCCAGTAGTGGGCGACAAGAGACCCAGTACTTC. Supplemented by the reference TRBV19 and TRBJ2-5 proteins around the CDR3, the complete variable domain is DGGITQSPKYLFRKEGQNVTLSCEQNLNHDAMYWYRQDPGQGLRLIYYSQIVNDFQKGDIAEGYSVSREKKESFPLTVTSAQKNPTAFYLCASSGRQETQYFGPGTRLLVL.